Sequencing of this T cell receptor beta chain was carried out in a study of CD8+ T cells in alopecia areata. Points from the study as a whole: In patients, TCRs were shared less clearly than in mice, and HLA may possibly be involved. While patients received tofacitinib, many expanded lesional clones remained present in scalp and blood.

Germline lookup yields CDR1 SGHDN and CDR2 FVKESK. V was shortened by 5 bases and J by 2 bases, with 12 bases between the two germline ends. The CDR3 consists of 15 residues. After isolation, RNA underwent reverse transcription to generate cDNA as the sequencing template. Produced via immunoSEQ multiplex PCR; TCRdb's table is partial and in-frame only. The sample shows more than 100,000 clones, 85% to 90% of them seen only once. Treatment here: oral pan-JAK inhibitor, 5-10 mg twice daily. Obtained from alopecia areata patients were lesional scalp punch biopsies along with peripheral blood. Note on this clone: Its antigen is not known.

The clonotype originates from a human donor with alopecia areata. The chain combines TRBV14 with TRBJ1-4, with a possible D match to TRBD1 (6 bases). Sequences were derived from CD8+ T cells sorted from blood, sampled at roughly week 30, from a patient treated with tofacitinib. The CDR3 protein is CASSAEGQTNEKLFF. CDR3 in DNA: TGTGCCAGCAGCGCGGAAGGACAGACTAATGAAAAACTGTTTTTT. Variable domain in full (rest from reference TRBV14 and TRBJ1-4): EAGVTQFPSHSVIEKGQTVTLRCDPISGHDNLYWYRRVMGKEIKFLLHFVKESKQDESGMPNNRFLAERTGGTYSTLKVQPAELEDSGVYFCASSAEGQTNEKLFFGSGTQLSVL.